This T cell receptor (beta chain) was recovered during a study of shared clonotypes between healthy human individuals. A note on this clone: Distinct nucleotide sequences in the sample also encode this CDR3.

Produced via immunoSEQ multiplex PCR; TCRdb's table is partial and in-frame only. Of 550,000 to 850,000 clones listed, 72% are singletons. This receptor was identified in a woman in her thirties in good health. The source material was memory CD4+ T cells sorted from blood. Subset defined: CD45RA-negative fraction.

This CDR3 is CASSSGLAGGYEQYF. CDR3 in DNA: TGTGCCAGCAGTTCCGGACTAGCGGGAGGGTACGAGCAGTACTTC. The genes are TRBV28 and TRBJ2-7; 15 nucleotides agree with TRBD2. There are 15 residues in the CDR3. Germline V gives CDR1 MDHEN, CDR2 SYDVKM. V gave up 4 bases and J gave up 4 bases; unmatched junction bases: 2.